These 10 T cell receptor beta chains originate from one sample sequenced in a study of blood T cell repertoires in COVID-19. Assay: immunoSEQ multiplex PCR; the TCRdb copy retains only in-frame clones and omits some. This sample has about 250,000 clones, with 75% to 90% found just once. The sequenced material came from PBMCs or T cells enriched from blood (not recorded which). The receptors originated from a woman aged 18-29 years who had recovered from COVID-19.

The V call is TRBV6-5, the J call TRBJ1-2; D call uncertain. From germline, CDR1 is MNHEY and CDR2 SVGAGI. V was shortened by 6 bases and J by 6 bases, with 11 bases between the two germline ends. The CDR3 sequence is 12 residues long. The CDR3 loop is CASSDSPNGYTF. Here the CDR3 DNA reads TGTGCCAGCAGCGACTCCCCGAATGGCTACACCTTC.

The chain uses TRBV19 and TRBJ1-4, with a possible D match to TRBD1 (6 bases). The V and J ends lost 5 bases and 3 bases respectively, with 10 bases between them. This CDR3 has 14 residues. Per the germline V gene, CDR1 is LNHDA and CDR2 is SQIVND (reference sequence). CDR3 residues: CASSPRQANEKLFF. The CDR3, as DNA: TGTGCCAGTAGTCCCCGACAGGCTAATGAAAAACTGTTTTTT.

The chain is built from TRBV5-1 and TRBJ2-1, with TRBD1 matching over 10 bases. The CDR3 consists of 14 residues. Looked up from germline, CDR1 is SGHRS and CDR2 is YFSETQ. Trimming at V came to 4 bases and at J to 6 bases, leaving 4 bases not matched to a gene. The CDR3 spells CASSGGTGVNEQFF. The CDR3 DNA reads TGCGCCAGCAGCGGCGGGACAGGGGTCAATGAGCAGTTCTTC.

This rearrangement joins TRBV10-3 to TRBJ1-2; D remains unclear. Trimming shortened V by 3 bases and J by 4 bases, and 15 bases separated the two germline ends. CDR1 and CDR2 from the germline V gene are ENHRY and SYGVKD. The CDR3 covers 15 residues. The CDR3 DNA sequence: TGTGCCATCAGTGATCCATCGCAGGTGGGCTATGGCTACACCTTC. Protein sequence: CAISDPSQVGYGYTF.

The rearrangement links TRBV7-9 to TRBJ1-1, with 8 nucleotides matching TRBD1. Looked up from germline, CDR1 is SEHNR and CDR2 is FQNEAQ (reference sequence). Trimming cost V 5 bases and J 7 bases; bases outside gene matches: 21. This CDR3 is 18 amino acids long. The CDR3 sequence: CASSPIVGQTGVVSEAFF. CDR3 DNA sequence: TGTGCCAGCAGCCCAATAGTGGGGCAGACAGGGGTGGTCAGTGAAGCTTTCTTT. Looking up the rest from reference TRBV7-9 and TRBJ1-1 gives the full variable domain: DTGVSQNPRHKITKRGQNVTFRCDPISEHNRLYWYRQTLGQGPEFLTYFQNEAQLEKSRLLSDRFSAERPKGSFSTLEIQRTEQGDSAMYLCASSPIVGQTGVVSEAFFGQGTRLTVV.

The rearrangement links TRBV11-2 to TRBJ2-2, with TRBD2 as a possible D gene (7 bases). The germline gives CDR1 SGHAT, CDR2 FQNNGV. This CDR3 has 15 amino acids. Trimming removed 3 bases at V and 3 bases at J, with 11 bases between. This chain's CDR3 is CASSFRGADTGELFF. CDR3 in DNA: TGTGCCAGCAGCTTCCGGGGGGCGGACACCGGGGAGCTGTTTTTT.

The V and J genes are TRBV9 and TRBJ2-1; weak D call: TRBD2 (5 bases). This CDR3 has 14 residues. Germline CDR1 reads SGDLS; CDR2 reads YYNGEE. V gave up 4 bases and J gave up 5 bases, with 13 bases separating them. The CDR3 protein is CASSLGLVNNEQFF. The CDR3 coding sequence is TGTGCCAGCAGCCTAGGACTGGTCAACAATGAGCAGTTCTTC.

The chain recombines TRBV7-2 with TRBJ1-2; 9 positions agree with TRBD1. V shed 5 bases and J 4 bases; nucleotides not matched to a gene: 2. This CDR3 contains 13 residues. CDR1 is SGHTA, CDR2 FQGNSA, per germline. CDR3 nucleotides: TGTGCCAGCAGCAAGGGACAGGGCTATGGCTACACCTTC. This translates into CASSKGQGYGYTF.

The CDR3, as DNA: TGTGCCTCCCGGGACAGCATGAACACTGAAGCTTTCTTT. Translated: CASRDSMNTEAFF. V usage is TRBV11-2 and J usage is TRBJ1-1, with 7 bases matching TRBD1. This CDR3 is built from 13 residues. Germline loops: CDR1 SGHAT, CDR2 FQNNGV. Trimming took 11 bases from V and 0 from J; bases not matched to a gene: 6.

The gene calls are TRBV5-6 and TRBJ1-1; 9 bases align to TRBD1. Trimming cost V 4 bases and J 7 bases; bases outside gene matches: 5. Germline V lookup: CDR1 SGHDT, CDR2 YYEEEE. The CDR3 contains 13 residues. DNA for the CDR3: TGTGCCAGCAGCCTAGGGACAGGGAGTGAAGCTTTCTTT. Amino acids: CASSLGTGSEAFF.